One and the same sample provided the 5 T cell receptor beta chains below, sequenced in a study of blood T cell repertoires in COVID-19. TCRdb's copy holds only in-frame clones and misses some; the assay was immunoSEQ multiplex PCR. The table has approximately 210,000 clones, approximately 86% seen once. Specimen: PBMCs or T cells enriched from blood (not recorded which). The origin of the receptors is a woman younger than 45 who had recovered from COVID-19.

The genes are TRBV7-9 and TRBJ1-2, with D possibly TRBD1 on 5 matching bases. Germline CDR1 is SEHNR and CDR2 is FQNEAQ (reference sequence). The CDR3 covers 13 residues. Between the trimmed V and J ends, which lost 5 bases and 8 bases, there was a span of 15 bases. DNA for the CDR3: TGTGCCAGCAGCCCGCTGGGGGGTTCCGGCTACACCTTC. It codes for CASSPLGGSGYTF. The full variable domain, with the rest looked up from reference TRBV7-9 and TRBJ1-2, is DTGVSQNPRHKITKRGQNVTFRCDPISEHNRLYWYRQTLGQGPEFLTYFQNEAQLEKSRLLSDRFSAERPKGSFSTLEIQRTEQGDSAMYLCASSPLGGSGYTFGSGTRLTVV.

This sequence joins TRBV9 and TRBJ1-2, with 10 bases lining up with TRBD1. The CDR3 covers 15 residues. V lost 3 bases, J lost 3 bases, and 5 bases stayed unmatched. CDR1 and CDR2 from the germline V gene are SGDLS and YYNGEE. CDR3 sequence (DNA): TGTGCCAGCAGCGGGGCGACAGGGGGCTACTATGGCTACACCTTC. Amino acid sequence: CASSGATGGYYGYTF.

The gene calls are TRBV9 and TRBJ1-6, with TRBD1 matching 9 bases. The CDR3 is 14 residues long. Trimming took 2 bases from V and 6 from J; bases not matched to a gene: 0. The germline CDR1 and CDR2 sequences are SGDLS and YYNGEE. CDR3 in DNA: TGTGCCAGCAGCGTGGACAGGGGTAATTCACCCCTCCACTTT. Its translation: CASSVDRGNSPLHF.

This clone was observed once. V usage is TRBV28 and J usage is TRBJ2-7, with 8 positions matching TRBD1. The CDR3 loop spans 12 amino acids. The V gene's germline CDR1 is MDHEN and CDR2 SYDVKM. V was pared by 8 bases and J by 7 bases, with 7 bases of the junction left unmatched. The CDR3 sequence: CASGQGAWEQYF. CDR3 coding DNA: TGTGCCAGCGGGCAGGGGGCCTGGGAGCAGTACTTC.

This chain joins TRBV27 and TRBJ1-2; no definite D call. With 2 bases removed from V and 0 bases from J, the gap between germline ends came to 10 bases. Germline CDR1 and CDR2: MNHEY and SMNVEV (reference sequence). There are 15 residues in the CDR3. For the CDR3, the DNA is TGTGCCAGCAGTTTAGACGCGGAAACTAACTATGGCTACACCTTC. Protein product: CASSLDAETNYGYTF.